This entry lists 15 T cell receptor beta chains sequenced from one sample in a study of early T cells in non-severe SARS-CoV-2 infection (dated by TCRdb to the early 2020s). The library was prepared using 5' RACE. The reads were generated on a NextSeq 500. The raw public data were reprocessed by TCRdb itself: fastp quality trimming at Q25, MiXCR clonotype calling, in-frame beta chains only. Every entry covers one CDR3 protein and lists the most common genes and DNA from its rows. This sample is represented by under 85,000 distinct CDR3 sequences; roughly 9.4% of them were singletons. The top ten constitute roughly 6% of the sample. Input material: whole blood. The receptors were gathered from an adult who was a healthcare worker with PCR-confirmed SARS-CoV-2 infection or an uninfected control (not recorded which).

This clonotype was seen ten or more times. The chain links TRBV11-2 to TRBJ2-2, with 12 positions matching TRBD2. In germline, CDR1 is SGHAT, CDR2 FQNNGV. This CDR3 spans 17 amino acids. Trimming removed 5 bases from V and 4 bases from J; junction bases left unmatched: 8. CDR3 DNA: TGTGCCAGCAGCCCGCCGACTAGCGGGAGCGGCACCGGGGAGCTGTTTTTT. Encoded protein: CASSPPTSGSGTGELFF.

This chain joins TRBV7-6 and TRBJ2-1; TRBD2 matches 7 bases. Germline CDR1 is SGHVS and CDR2 is FNYEAQ. The junction had 20 bases not matched to a gene; V was cut back by 5 bases and J by 7 bases. The CDR3 runs 18 residues. CDR3 in amino acids: CASSPRGVAGSLRNEQFF. In DNA form, the CDR3 reads TGTGCCAGCAGCCCCCGTGGGGTAGCGGGCTCCCTTCGTAATGAGCAGTTCTTC.

The rearrangement uses TRBV10-3 and TRBJ2-6, with D unresolved. In germline, CDR1 is ENHRY, CDR2 SYGVKD. The CDR3 is 12 amino acids. The ends were cut back, 8 bases at V and 2 bases at J, with 4 bases in the middle. CDR3 sequence (DNA): TGTGCCATCCAGGCTGGGGCCAACGTCCTGACTTTC. This codes for CAIQAGANVLTF.

CDR3 region: CASSEGQTFQETQYF. In DNA form, the CDR3 reads TGTGCCAGCAGTGAAGGGCAGACTTTCCAAGAGACCCAGTACTTC. The chain joins TRBV2 to TRBJ2-5; no clear D. The V and J ends lost 1 base and 1 base respectively, with 10 bases between them. The CDR3 spans 15 residues. Germline CDR1 SNHLY, CDR2 FYNNEI.

This clonotype was observed many times. The J gene is TRBJ2-3, the V gene TRBV5-1; no firm D call. The CDR3 sequence is 15 residues long. Germline-derived CDR1 and CDR2 are SGHRS and YFSETQ. V was pared by 1 base and J by 0 bases, with 9 bases between. CDR3 nucleotides: TGCGCCAGCAGCTTGTCCAGCCGAAGCACAGATACGCAGTATTTT. It yields the protein CASSLSSRSTDTQYF.

This clonotype has just a few counts. Mismatch with germline at one junction end may stem from a read error. The V call is TRBV6-1, the J call TRBJ1-3; D might be TRBD1 (5 bases). Germline CDR1 is MNHNS and CDR2 is SASEGT. This CDR3 is 18 amino acids long. The DNA of the CDR3 is TGTGCCAGCGCCTTACTGAGGGTTTCCTGGGGCTCTGAAAACACCATATATTTT. Protein sequence: CASALLRVSWGSENTIYF.

The rearrangement uses TRBV7-2 and TRBJ1-2; D remains unclear. CDR3 length: 14 residues. V dropped 5 bases and J dropped 0 bases, with 10 bases sitting between them. Germline assignment: CDR1 SGHTA and CDR2 FQGNSA. Here the CDR3 reads CASSLTSANYGYTF. DNA for the CDR3: TGTGCCAGCAGCCTCACATCAGCTAACTATGGCTACACCTTC.

This chain joins TRBV7-9 and TRBJ1-1; D remains ambiguous. The germline CDR1 and CDR2 sequences are SEHNR and FQNEAQ (reference sequence). The ends were cut back, 8 bases at V and 5 bases at J, with 18 bases in the middle. The CDR3 is 14 residues long. The CDR3 coding sequence is TGTGCCAGCCGGTCGGTCGGACCCCGAACTGAAGCTTTCTTT. Its translation is CASRSVGPRTEAFF.

This chain joins TRBV11-3 and TRBJ1-1; D is unresolved. V gave up 2 bases and J gave up 1 base, with 11 bases separating them. This CDR3 contains 15 residues. Germline CDR1 SGHNT, CDR2 YENEEA. The CDR3 bases are TGTGCCAGCAGCTTATCTTCCGTAGAGAACACTGAAGCTTTCTTT. It codes for CASSLSSVENTEAFF. The complete variable domain, with remaining parts taken from reference TRBV11-3 and TRBJ1-1, reads EAGVVQSPRYKIIEKKQPVAFWCNPISGHNTLYWYLQNLGQGPELLIRYENEEAVDDSQLPKDRFSAERLKGVDSTLKIQPAELGDSAVYLCASSLSSVENTEAFFGQGTRLTVV.

The gene calls are TRBV7-2 and TRBJ2-3; no reliable D call. The CDR3 runs to 14 residues. The ends were cut back, 7 bases at V and 2 bases at J, with 13 bases in the middle. The germline V gene encodes CDR1 SGHTA and CDR2 FQGNSA. The CDR3 sequence: CASKAFVNTDTQYF. The CDR3 region has the DNA TGTGCCAGCAAAGCATTCGTCAACACAGATACGCAGTATTTT.

The sample holds a few counts of this clonotype. This chain joins TRBV6-5 and TRBJ2-1, with D possibly being TRBD1 (6 bases). The CDR3 spans 15 residues. V was shortened by 8 bases and J by 1 base, with 15 bases between the two germline ends. Germline V lookup: CDR1 MNHEY, CDR2 SVGAGI. For the CDR3, the DNA is TGTGCCAGCTCCAAACAGGGTTTTTCCTACAATGAGCAGTTCTTC. This encodes CASSKQGFSYNEQFF.

This clonotype was seen ten or more times. The chain combines TRBV4-1 with TRBJ2-1; 7 bases match TRBD1. This CDR3 is 15 amino acids long. CDR1 MGHRA and CDR2 YSYEKL come from the germline V gene. Trimming removed 3 bases from V and 12 bases from J; junction bases left unmatched: 14. The DNA of the CDR3 is TGCGCCAGCAGCCATCCGGGACAGCAACTACAGGGGCAGTTCTTC. It yields the protein CASSHPGQQLQGQFF.

As concerns this clonotype: This may be a read error: a much more frequent sequence differs by one nucleotide. The chain's CDR3 is CACSQSLNSPLHF. The CDR3 region has the DNA TGTGCCTGCAGCCAATCGCTGAATTCACCCCTCCACTTT. The rearrangement joins TRBV3-1 to TRBJ1-6; D is ambiguous. The CDR3 has 13 amino acids. Germline V gene sequence: CDR1 LGHDT, CDR2 YNNKEL (reference sequence).

This clonotype was counted ten times or more. The J gene is TRBJ2-3, the V gene TRBV24-1, with TRBD2 identical over 10 bases. The CDR3 contains 18 residues. The V gene's germline CDR1 is KGHDR and CDR2 SFDVKD. V lost 5 bases to trimming and J lost 0 bases; unmatched junction nucleotides: 10. The CDR3: CATSALPGLAESTDTQYF. In DNA, the CDR3 is TGTGCCACCAGTGCCCTCCCCGGACTAGCGGAGAGCACAGATACGCAGTATTTT.

Many counts were recorded for this clonotype. The CDR3 DNA follows: TGTGCCATCAGCCGGGGAGGGGACAAGCAGTATTTT. Translation gives CAISRGGDKQYF. The chain combines TRBV10-3 with TRBJ2-3; D possibly corresponds to TRBD2 (7 bases). V lost 6 bases to trimming and J lost 11 bases, with 15 bases between them. The germline gives CDR1 ENHRY, CDR2 SYGVKD. This CDR3 has 12 amino acids.